This T cell receptor (beta chain) is from a study of cytomegalovirus exposure and HLA in healthy donors. PCR used 60 Vbeta primers and 13 Jbeta primers. Libraries were prepared by immunoSEQ multiplex PCR; TCRdb keeps only in-frame clonotypes and omits some of them. The data show approximately 200,000 clones, with roughly 85% seen just once and around 1.8% held by the top ten. This CDR3 has 16 amino acids. Germline assignment: CDR1 SGHNT and CDR2 YENEEA. J gave up 5 bases and V 1 base, and 9 bases lay outside the gene matches. This sequence originates from a man aged 18 to 30 in good health and CMV-seronegative. The sample taken for sequencing was PBMCs. This chain joins TRBV11-3 and TRBJ2-7; 9 bases align to TRBD1. For the CDR3, the DNA is TGTGCCAGCAGCTTAGCAGGTGGGACAGGGTGGAACGAGCAGTACTTC. Its protein product is CASSLAGGTGWNEQYF.